These 13 T cell receptor beta chains were all obtained from the same sample, sequenced in a study of blood T cells in healthy people across ages. Combining a sample-barcoded 5' primer with a J-beta primer mix, a second PCR ran for about 7 to 11 cycles. MiXCR was run by TCRdb on the 5' RACE reads, yielding one entry per CDR3 protein. The table lists about 1.7 million distinct CDR3 sequences, 28% of them singletons. The sequenced sample was blood. The receptor source for this set is a woman in her 30s in good health.

In its sample, this clonotype was seen a few times. A read error is possible here, since a much larger clone lies one base away. This sequence joins TRBV10-3 and TRBJ2-7; unclear D gene. Germline V gene data show CDR1 as ENHRY and CDR2 as SYGVKD. The CDR3 length is 12 residues. Here the CDR3 DNA reads TGTGCCATCAGCTCAGCCGCATACGGGCAGTACTTC. Its protein product is CAISSAAYGQYF.

The chain uses TRBV12-3 or TRBV12-4 and TRBJ2-3, with D unclear. CDR3 length: 14 residues. The ends were cut back, 4 bases at V and 7 bases at J, with 15 bases in the middle. For the CDR3, the DNA is TGTGCCAGCAGTTCCTCCTTGAGAGCATATACGCAGTATTTT. Translation gives CASSSSLRAYTQYF.

J is TRBJ1-4 and V is TRBV6-5, with D possibly matching TRBD1 (5 bases). The germline V gene has CDR1 MNHEY and CDR2 SVGAGI. This CDR3 contains 13 residues. Trimming took 2 bases from V and 10 from J, leaving 11 bases between them. Here the CDR3 DNA reads TGTGCCAGCAGTTACACCCAGAGGGGAAAACTGTTTTTT. Its protein product is CASSYTQRGKLFF.

This clonotype was seen only a few times. This rearrangement joins TRBV5-1 to TRBJ2-5; 12 nucleotides line up with TRBD2. The CDR3 totals 17 residues. Germline CDR1 and CDR2: SGHRS and YFSETQ. Trimming at V came to 0 bases and at J to 2 bases, leaving 5 bases not matched to a gene. The CDR3 sequence is CASSLEPTSGGQETQYF. CDR3 bases: TGCGCCAGCAGCTTGGAGCCGACTAGCGGGGGACAAGAGACCCAGTACTTC.

In nucleotides, the CDR3 is TGCGCCAGCAGCTTGGCCATCGGTGAGCAGTTCTTC. The encoded protein is CASSLAIGEQFF. The genes are TRBV5-1 and TRBJ2-1; D is uncertain. Looked up from germline, CDR1 is SGHRS and CDR2 is YFSETQ. CDR3 length equals 12 residues. V was shortened by 0 bases and J by 9 bases, with 7 bases between the two germline ends. The variable domain in full, with the rest retrieved from reference TRBV5-1 and TRBJ2-1, is KAGVTQTPRYLIKTRGQQVTLSCSPISGHRSVSWYQQTPGQGLQFLFEYFSETQRNKGNFPGRFSGRQFSNSRSEMNVSTLELGDSALYLCASSLAIGEQFFGPGTRLTVL.

The sample holds many counts of this clonotype. V gene TRBV12-3 or TRBV12-4 combines with J gene TRBJ2-7; D perhaps matches TRBD1 (5 bases). The CDR3 is 13 amino acids. Trimming removed 4 bases at V and 2 bases at J, with 9 bases between. CDR3 sequence (DNA): TGTGCCAGCAGTTCGGACACCCCCTACGAGCAGTACTTC. This codes for CASSSDTPYEQYF.

The chain employs TRBV4-1 and TRBJ2-1; D is undetermined. The CDR3 extends over 14 amino acids. V lost 4 bases and J lost 10, with 17 bases in between. The V gene's germline CDR1 is MGHRA and CDR2 YSYEKL. CDR3 loop: CASSRLGSDPEQFF. The CDR3 DNA reads TGCGCCAGCAGCCGACTGGGGTCCGACCCGGAGCAGTTCTTC.

Regarding this clonotype: At one of its ends the junction is not consistent with the germline gene, which may arise from a read error. The chain couples TRBV7-9 to TRBJ2-1, with D possibly matching TRBD2 (6 bases). The germline V gene has CDR1 SEHNR and CDR2 FQNEAQ (reference sequence). This CDR3 spans 18 amino acids. The CDR3 loop reads CAISPGLAGSGPYNEQFF. Here the CDR3 DNA reads TGTGCCATCAGCCCCGGCCTTGCGGGGAGTGGCCCCTACAATGAGCAGTTCTTC.

About this clonotype itself: Just one base apart from a much larger clone, this may be a read error. V usage is TRBV5-1 and J usage is TRBJ1-2; 7 positions match TRBD1. The germline V gene encodes CDR1 SGHRS and CDR2 YFSETQ. CDR3 length equals 12 residues. CDR3 sequence reads: CAGSLGDRGYTF. CDR3 nucleotide sequence: TGCGCCGGCAGCTTGGGGGACAGAGGCTACACCTTC.

In its sample, this clonotype was seen a few times. This may arise from a read error, as a much more abundant clone is one base away. The chain combines TRBV6-6 with TRBJ2-5; TRBD2 is a possible D gene (7 bases). CDR3 length: 14 amino acids. Germline V CDR1 and CDR2: MNHNY, SVGAGI (reference sequence). Written as DNA, the CDR3 is TGTGCCAACAGTTACAGCGGGGACACAGAGACCCAGTACTTC. This sequence encodes CANSYSGDTETQYF.

On this clonotype: Possible read error: a much larger clone is one base away. V usage is TRBV7-9 and J usage is TRBJ2-7, with D possibly being TRBD1 (6 bases). This CDR3 comprises 15 residues. CDR1 and CDR2 from the germline V gene are SEHNR and FQNEAQ (reference sequence). CDR3: CACSLAQGIFYEQYF. CDR3 sequence (DNA): TGTGCCTGCAGCTTAGCCCAGGGGATCTTCTACGAGCAGTACTTC.

This chain joins TRBV6-6 and TRBJ2-1, with D possibly TRBD1 on 5 matching bases. Germline values: CDR1 MNHNY, CDR2 SVGAGI (reference sequence). The V end lost 2 bases, the J end lost 3 bases, and 8 bases lay between the germline ends. This CDR3 spans 14 amino acids. The CDR3 sequence is CASSYADIYNEQFF. The CDR3 coding sequence is TGTGCCAGCAGTTACGCGGACATCTACAATGAGCAGTTCTTC.

The chain has TRBV20-1 and TRBJ2-1; 16 bases are shared with TRBD2. The ends lost 7 bases at V and 6 bases at J; junction bases unmatched: 6. CDR1 DFQATT and CDR2 SNEGSKA come from the germline V gene (reference sequence). This CDR3 spans 15 amino acids. For the CDR3, the DNA is TGCAGTGTCTTGGGACTAGCGGGAGGGCGCAATGAGCAGTTCTTC. This codes for CSVLGLAGGRNEQFF.